The source of this T cell receptor (beta chain) is a study of CD8 T cells in Susac syndrome. Sequencing of TCR beta was carried out in blood CD8+ and CD4+ T cells. In contrast to the negatively isolated CD8+ and CD4+ T cells, TEMRA cells were FACS-enriched. Random hexamers were used to reverse transcribe 0.5 to 1 ug of RNA. By means of immunoSEQ multiplex PCR, TCR beta CDR3 spanning 54 Vbeta and 13 Jbeta underwent amplification. Using its own MiXCR run on the immunoSEQ multiplex PCR reads, TCRdb lists one record per CDR3 protein. The table has roughly 180,000 distinct CDR3 sequences, around 94% seen once. The CDR3 loop spans 13 amino acids. CDR1 and CDR2 from the germline V gene are GTSNPN and SVGIG (reference sequence). The V and J ends lost 2 bases and 7 bases, in that order; junction bases with no gene match: 6.

V and J are TRBV30 and TRBJ1-1, with TRBD1 matching 8 bases. The specimen was CD4+ T cells from PBMCs. This TCR came from a human donor in good health. The CDR3: CAWSRTGTVEAFF. The CDR3, as DNA: TGTGCCTGGAGTAGGACAGGGACCGTTGAAGCTTTCTTT. The complete variable domain, with remaining parts taken from reference TRBV30 and TRBJ1-1, reads SQTIHQWPATLVQPVGSPLSLECTVEGTSNPNLYWYRQAAGRGLQLLFYSVGIGQISSEVPQNLSASRPQDRQFILSSKKLLLSDSGFYLCAWSRTGTVEAFFGQGTRLTVV.